This TCR beta chain was sequenced during a study of T cell repertoires in cytomegalovirus infection. This clonotype was observed a few times. The antigen is unknown. TCRdb reanalysed the reads using MiXCR and keeps one entry per CDR3 protein. This table has approximately 1,000,000 distinct CDR3 sequences, less than 40% appearing once. In germline, CDR1 is ENHRY, CDR2 SYGVKD. Trimming removed 6 bases from V and 5 bases from J, with 19 bases in between. CDR3 length equals 15 residues. The input for sequencing was cultured CD8+ T cells from PBMCs, taken from culture after CMV antigen stimulation. The origin of this receptor is a human donor in good health (CMV status not recorded). Some clones in this sample may be carry-over from other donors' samples. The chain employs TRBV10-3 and TRBJ1-1, with D possibly being TRBD1 (5 bases). CDR3 region: CAIRDPDAGPTEAFF. CDR3 bases: TGTGCCATCAGGGACCCTGATGCGGGGCCGACTGAAGCTTTCTTT.